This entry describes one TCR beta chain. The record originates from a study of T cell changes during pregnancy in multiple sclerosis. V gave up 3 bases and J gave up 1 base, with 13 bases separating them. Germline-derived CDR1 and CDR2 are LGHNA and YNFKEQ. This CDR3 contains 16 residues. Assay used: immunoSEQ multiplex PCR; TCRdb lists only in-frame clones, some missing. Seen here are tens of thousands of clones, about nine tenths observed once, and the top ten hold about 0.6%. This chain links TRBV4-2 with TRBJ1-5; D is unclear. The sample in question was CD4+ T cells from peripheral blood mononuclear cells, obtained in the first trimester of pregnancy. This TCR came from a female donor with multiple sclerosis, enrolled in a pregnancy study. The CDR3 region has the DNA TGTGCCAGCAGCCATCTACACGAAGCGAGCAATCAGCCCCAGCATTTT. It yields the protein CASSHLHEASNQPQHF.